This T cell receptor beta chain derives from a study of blood T cells in healthy people across ages. A sample-barcoded 5' primer and a J-beta primer mix were used in a second PCR of roughly 7 to 11 cycles. TCRdb fed the 5' RACE reads into MiXCR, producing one record per CDR3 protein. Here the sample spans some 930,000 distinct CDR3 sequences, under 35% being singletons. The CDR3 has 16 residues. CDR1 and CDR2 (germline): MGHRA, YSYEKL. The V end was cut by 4 bases, the J end by 2 bases, with 17 bases between. This sample was also put to use in a study of T cells of mothers and their children. This second report adds: Each child gave approximately 3 million TCR beta CDR3 reads (each mother, over 8.5 million).

The V gene is TRBV4-1, the J gene TRBJ1-2; D remains unclear. This TCR was sampled from a woman in her 40s in good health. The specimen sequenced was blood. The CDR3: CASSLGREYSNYGYTF. The CDR3 DNA reads as TGCGCCAGCAGCCTAGGCCGGGAGTACTCAAACTATGGCTACACCTTC.